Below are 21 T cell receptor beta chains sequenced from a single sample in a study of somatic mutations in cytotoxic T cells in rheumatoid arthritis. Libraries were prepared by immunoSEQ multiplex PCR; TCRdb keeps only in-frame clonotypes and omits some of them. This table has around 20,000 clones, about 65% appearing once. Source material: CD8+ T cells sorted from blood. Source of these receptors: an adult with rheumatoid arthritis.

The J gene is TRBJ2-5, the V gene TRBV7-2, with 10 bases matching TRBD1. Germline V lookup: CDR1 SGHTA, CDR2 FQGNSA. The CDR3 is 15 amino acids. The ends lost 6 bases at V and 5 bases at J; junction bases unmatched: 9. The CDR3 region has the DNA TGTGCCAGCAGTCCGACAGGGGGCCGGTTGGAGACCCAGTACTTC. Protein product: CASSPTGGRLETQYF.

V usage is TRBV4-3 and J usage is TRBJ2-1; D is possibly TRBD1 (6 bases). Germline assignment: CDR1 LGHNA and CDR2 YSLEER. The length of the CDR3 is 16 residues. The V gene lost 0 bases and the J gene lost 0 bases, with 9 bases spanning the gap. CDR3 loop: CASSQDRGGSYNEQFF. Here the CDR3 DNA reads TGCGCCAGCAGCCAAGATCGAGGGGGCTCCTACAATGAGCAGTTCTTC.

The CDR3 spells CASSLTGNQPQHF. Here the CDR3 DNA reads TGTGCCAGTAGTCTCACAGGCAATCAGCCCCAGCATTTT. The rearrangement uses TRBV19 and TRBJ1-5; D remains unclear. The CDR3 spans 13 residues. V was cut by 5 bases and J by 2 bases, with 7 bases left in between. Germline V gene lookup returns CDR1 LNHDA and CDR2 SQIVND (reference sequence).

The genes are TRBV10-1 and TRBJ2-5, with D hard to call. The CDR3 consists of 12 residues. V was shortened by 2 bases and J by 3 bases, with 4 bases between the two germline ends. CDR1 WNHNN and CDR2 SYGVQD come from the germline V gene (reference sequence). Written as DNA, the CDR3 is TGCGCCAGCAGTGAGCATGAAGAGACCCAGTACTTC. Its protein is CASSEHEETQYF.

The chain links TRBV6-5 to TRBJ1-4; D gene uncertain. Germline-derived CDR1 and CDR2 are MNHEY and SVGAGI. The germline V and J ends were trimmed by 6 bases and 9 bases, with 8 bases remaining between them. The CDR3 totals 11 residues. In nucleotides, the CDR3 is TGTGCCAGCAGCTACGGGCAAAAACTGTTTTTT. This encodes CASSYGQKLFF.

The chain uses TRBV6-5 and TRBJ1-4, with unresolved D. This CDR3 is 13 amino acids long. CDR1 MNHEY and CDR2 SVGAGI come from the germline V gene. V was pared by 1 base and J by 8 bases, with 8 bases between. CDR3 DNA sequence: TGTGCCAGCAGTTACTATATAGGGGAAAAACTGTTTTTT. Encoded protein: CASSYYIGEKLFF.

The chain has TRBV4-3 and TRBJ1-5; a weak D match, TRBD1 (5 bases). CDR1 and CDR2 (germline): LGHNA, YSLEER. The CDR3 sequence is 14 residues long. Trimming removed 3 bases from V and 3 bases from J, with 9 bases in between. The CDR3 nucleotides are TGCGCCAGCAGCCAGGGACTCACCAATCAGCCCCAGCATTTT. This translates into CASSQGLTNQPQHF.

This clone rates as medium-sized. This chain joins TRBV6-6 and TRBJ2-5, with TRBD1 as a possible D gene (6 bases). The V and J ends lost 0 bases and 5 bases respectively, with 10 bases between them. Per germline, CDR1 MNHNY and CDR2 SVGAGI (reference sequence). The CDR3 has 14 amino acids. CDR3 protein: CASSYSTGSETQYF. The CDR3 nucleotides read TGTGCCAGCAGTTACTCTACAGGGTCCGAGACCCAGTACTTC.

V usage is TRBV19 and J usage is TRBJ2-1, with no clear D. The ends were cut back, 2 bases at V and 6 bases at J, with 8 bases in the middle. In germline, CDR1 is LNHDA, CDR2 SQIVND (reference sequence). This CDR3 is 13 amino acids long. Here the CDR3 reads CASSIMGSNEQFF. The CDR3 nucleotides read TGTGCCAGTAGTATAATGGGCAGCAATGAGCAGTTCTTC. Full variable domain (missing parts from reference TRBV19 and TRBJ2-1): DGGITQSPKYLFRKEGQNVTLSCEQNLNHDAMYWYRQDPGQGLRLIYYSQIVNDFQKGDIAEGYSVSREKKESFPLTVTSAQKNPTAFYLCASSIMGSNEQFFGPGTRLTVL.

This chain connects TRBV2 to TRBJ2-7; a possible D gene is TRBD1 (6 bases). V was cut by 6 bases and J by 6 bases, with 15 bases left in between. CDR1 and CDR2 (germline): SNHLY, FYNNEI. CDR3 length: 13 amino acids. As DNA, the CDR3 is TGTGCCAGCAGGGCAACAGGGTATGGCGAGCAGTACTTC. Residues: CASRATGYGEQYF.

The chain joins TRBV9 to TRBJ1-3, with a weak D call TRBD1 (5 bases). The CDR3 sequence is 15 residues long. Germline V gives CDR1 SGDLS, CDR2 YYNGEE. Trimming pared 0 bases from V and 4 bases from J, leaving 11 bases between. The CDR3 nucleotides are TGTGCCAGCAGCGTAGGACAGTCCGGGGGAAACACCATATATTTT. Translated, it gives CASSVGQSGGNTIYF.

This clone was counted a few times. The CDR3 coding sequence is TGTGCCAGCAGCGTTGGTTCGGAGGACTATAATTCACCCCTCCACTTT. Amino acids: CASSVGSEDYNSPLHF. This sequence joins TRBV9 and TRBJ1-6; D unclear. The CDR3 runs 16 residues. V gave up 2 bases and J gave up 3 bases, with 12 bases separating them. Germline V gene sequence: CDR1 SGDLS, CDR2 YYNGEE.

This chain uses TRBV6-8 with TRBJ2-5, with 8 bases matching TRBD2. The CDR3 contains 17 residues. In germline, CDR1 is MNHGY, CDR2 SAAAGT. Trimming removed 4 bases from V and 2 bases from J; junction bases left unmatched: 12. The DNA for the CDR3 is TGTGCCAGCAGTTGGGAGACTAGCGAACGGCGGCAAGAGACCCAGTACTTC. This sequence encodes CASSWETSERRQETQYF.

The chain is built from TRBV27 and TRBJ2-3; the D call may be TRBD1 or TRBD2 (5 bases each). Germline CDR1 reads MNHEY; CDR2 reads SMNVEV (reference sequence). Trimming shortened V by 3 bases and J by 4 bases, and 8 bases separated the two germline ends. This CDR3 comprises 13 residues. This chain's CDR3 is CASSFRGPDTQYF. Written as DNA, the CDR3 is TGTGCCAGCAGTTTCCGGGGACCAGATACGCAGTATTTT.

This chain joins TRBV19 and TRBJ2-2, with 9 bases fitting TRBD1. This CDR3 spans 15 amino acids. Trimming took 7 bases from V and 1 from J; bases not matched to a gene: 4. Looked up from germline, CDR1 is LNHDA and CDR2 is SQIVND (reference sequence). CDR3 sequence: CASTPGQGNTGELFF. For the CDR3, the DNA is TGTGCCAGTACCCCGGGACAGGGGAACACCGGGGAGCTGTTTTTT.

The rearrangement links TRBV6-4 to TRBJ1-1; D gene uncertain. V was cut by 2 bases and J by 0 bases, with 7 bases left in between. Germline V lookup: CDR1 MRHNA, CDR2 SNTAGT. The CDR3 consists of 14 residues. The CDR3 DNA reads TGTGCCAGCAGTGACGACGCAGTGAACACTGAAGCTTTCTTT. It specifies CASSDDAVNTEAFF.

The CDR3 DNA reads as TGCGCCAGCAGCCCATCCACAGGGGGTTCCGGTGGCTACACCTTC. Encoded protein: CASSPSTGGSGGYTF. The rearrangement links TRBV4-1 to TRBJ1-2; the match to TRBD1 covers 8 bases. Germline V gene lookup returns CDR1 MGHRA and CDR2 YSYEKL. This CDR3 has 15 amino acids. Losses at the gene ends were 4 bases for V and 7 bases for J; bases not matched to a gene: 11.

In DNA, the CDR3 is TGTGCCAGCAGGCCCACAGGGCACCCTGAAGCTTTCTTT. Amino acid sequence: CASRPTGHPEAFF. The gene calls are TRBV6-5 and TRBJ1-1; tentative D call: TRBD1 (6 bases). CDR3 length equals 13 residues. Trimming removed 6 bases at V and 6 bases at J, with 14 bases between. Germline CDR1 reads MNHEY; CDR2 reads SVGAGI.

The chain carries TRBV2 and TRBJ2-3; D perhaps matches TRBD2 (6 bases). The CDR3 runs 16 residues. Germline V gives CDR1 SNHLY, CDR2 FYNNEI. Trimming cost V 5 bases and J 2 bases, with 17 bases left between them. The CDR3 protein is CASSPRGYLPTDTQYF. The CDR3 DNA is TGTGCCAGCAGTCCACGGGGGTATCTCCCCACAGATACGCAGTATTTT.

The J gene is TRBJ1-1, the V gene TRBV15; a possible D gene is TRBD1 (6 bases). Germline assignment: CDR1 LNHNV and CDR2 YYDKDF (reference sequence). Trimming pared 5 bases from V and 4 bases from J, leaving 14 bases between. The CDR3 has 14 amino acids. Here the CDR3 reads CATSEGGGSTEAFF. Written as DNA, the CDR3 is TGTGCCACCAGCGAGGGGGGGGGTAGCACTGAAGCTTTCTTT.

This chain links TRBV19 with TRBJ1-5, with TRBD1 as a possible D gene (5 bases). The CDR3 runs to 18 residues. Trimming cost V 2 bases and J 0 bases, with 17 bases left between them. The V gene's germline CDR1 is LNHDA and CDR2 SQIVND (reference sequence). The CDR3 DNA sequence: TGTGCCAGTAGTATATGGGACGGCAGCTTTTATAGCAATCAGCCCCAGCATTTT. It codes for CASSIWDGSFYSNQPQHF.